A selection of T cell receptor beta chains follows, all from one sample in a study of T cell responses to AZD1222 COVID-19 vaccine. The table came from immunoSEQ multiplex PCR; TCRdb's copy has only in-frame clones and leaves some out. This sample yields around 160,000 clones, of which around 83% are seen a single time; 4.1% belongs to the top ten. Specimen: peripheral blood, collected on day 0 of MenACWY control vaccination. These receptors were taken from an adult in good health. CDR3s include the opening cysteine and the closing phenylalanine or tryptophan. The order of the fields is V gene, J gene, D gene, CDR3 protein. D genes are given only for firm matches.

TRBV5-1,TRBJ2-5,-,CASSPSRPNQETQYF
TRBV27,TRBJ1-5,-,CASSPSLWGAGQPQHF
TRBV7-2,TRBJ1-6,-,CASSLHKDSPLHF
TRBV15,TRBJ1-1,-,CATTTGLSNTEAFF
TRBV4-2,TRBJ2-3,-,CASSQRDTQYF
TRBV3-1/TRBV3-2,TRBJ2-7,-,CASSHQLLSYEQYF
TRBV18,TRBJ1-2,-,CASSPENYGYTF
TRBV11-2,TRBJ2-3,-,CASSLAGPLTDTQYF
TRBV7-8,TRBJ1-3,-,CASSHRRPSGNTIYF
TRBV18,TRBJ2-1,TRBD2,CASSDQWTSGNEQFF
TRBV24-1,TRBJ2-2,TRBD1,CATSDRRRTGSGELFF
TRBV5-5,TRBJ1-5,-,CASSLEGRDGQPQHF
TRBV4-2,TRBJ2-2,TRBD1,CASSQDNRGLTGELFF
TRBV28,TRBJ1-5,-,CASRGSNQPQHF
TRBV7-3,TRBJ2-1,TRBD1,CASSETGDGYNEQFF
TRBV4-2,TRBJ2-7,-,CASSQGSGKYEQYF
TRBV19,TRBJ2-3,-,CASSIGVTQYF
TRBV5-1,TRBJ1-1,-,CASSSSGTVNTEAFF
TRBV6-5,TRBJ2-1,-,CASGGPSYNEQFF
TRBV30,TRBJ2-1,TRBD1,CAWTLGQGSAFF
TRBV7-5,TRBJ1-3,-,CARRRTTSGNTIYF
TRBV27,TRBJ1-1,-,CASSYRAGANTEAFF
TRBV12-5,TRBJ2-2,TRBD1,CASGLVHILLASSDREGTGELFF
TRBV7-2,TRBJ2-2,-,CASSLGINTGELFF
TRBV6-5,TRBJ1-2,-,CASSSGPTNYGYTF
TRBV30,TRBJ2-1,-,CAWSATGFSYNEQFF
TRBV7-3,TRBJ1-1,-,CASRSGGSKTEAFF
TRBV27,TRBJ2-7,-,CASSLAGTNYEQYF
TRBV19,TRBJ1-5,TRBD1,CASSKYWTGVSNQPQHF
TRBV11-3,TRBJ1-1,-,CASSLDPNTEAFF
TRBV7-9,TRBJ1-6,-,CASSTDRTNSPLHF
TRBV11-2,TRBJ1-6,-,CASAGSGPNNSPLHF
TRBV6-1,TRBJ1-4,TRBD1,CASSDRMRQGAEKLFF
TRBV5-1,TRBJ1-6,TRBD1,CASSLGTGDAPLHF
TRBV6-2/TRBV6-3,TRBJ2-3,-,CASSRDTRPRTDTQYF
TRBV11-3,TRBJ2-1,-,CASSLEAGRPNNEQFF
TRBV6-5,TRBJ2-7,TRBD1,CASSSVTGVFYEQYF
TRBV5-4,TRBJ1-6,TRBD1,CASSLGQINSPLHF
TRBV5-1,TRBJ1-1,-,CASSSERDSKGAFF
TRBV27,TRBJ1-1,-,CASSLDVWGTEAFF
TRBV15,TRBJ2-2,TRBD2,CATSRPRAGEVELFF
TRBV6-1,TRBJ1-6,TRBD1,CASSDGTGDNSPLHF
TRBV6-5,TRBJ1-2,-,CASSYSDSKPGYGYTF
TRBV2,TRBJ2-4,-,CASRGTSGKNIQYF
TRBV7-9,TRBJ1-3,-,CASSFSGELGNTIYF
TRBV6-5,TRBJ2-1,-,CASRTPDEQFF
TRBV11-1,TRBJ2-2,-,CASSLISTGELFF
TRBV3-1/TRBV3-2,TRBJ1-2,-,CASSQVWRGYTF
TRBV10-2,TRBJ2-3,TRBD1,CASSGRQGADTQYF
TRBV5-5,TRBJ1-4,-,CASSPRQPTTNEKLFF
TRBV6-5,TRBJ2-7,TRBD1,CASSYRDSSYEQYF
TRBV7-2,TRBJ2-2,-,CASSSGVYGELFF
TRBV5-1,TRBJ1-5,-,CASSLWGADQPQHF
TRBV18,TRBJ1-2,-,CASSPGTIAYGYTF
TRBV19,TRBJ2-3,TRBD2,CASRTSGGIDTQYF